The present T cell receptor beta chain was sequenced within a study of cytomegalovirus exposure and HLA in healthy donors. Study conclusions and caveats: In a later analysis, TCR beta V- and J-gene trimming was associated with a missense DCLRE1C variant. Of the V segments, some could not be distinguished, including TRBV6-2 and TRBV6-3, and were excluded. Among TCR beta chains of equal frequency, HLA-associated ones were more clonally expanded in a later analysis.

It was with 60 Vbeta and 13 Jbeta primers that the PCR ran. The method was immunoSEQ multiplex PCR; TCRdb's version includes in-frame clones alone and lacks a portion of them. The data show 130,000 or so clones, about two thirds seen once. This clone has only a few counts. The target antigen is unknown. CDR3 length: 16 amino acids. Trimming removed 6 bases from V and 4 bases from J; junction bases left unmatched: 12. The germline V gene has CDR1 MDHEN and CDR2 SYDVKM. Material for sequencing was PBMCs. This TCR was sampled from a woman between 40 and 50 years old in good health and CMV-seronegative. The rearrangement uses TRBV28 and TRBJ1-5; 7 nucleotides align to TRBD1. CDR3 loop: CASRHGGTGANQPQHF. The CDR3 DNA reads as TGTGCCAGCAGACACGGGGGAACAGGGGCAAATCAGCCCCAGCATTTT.